This passage covers 29 T cell receptor beta chains from one sample sequenced in a study of CD8 T cells in ankylosing spondylitis. TCRdb ran MiXCR on the 5' RACE reads and lists one entry per CDR3 protein. This table holds hundreds of thousands of distinct CDR3 sequences, around 19% found once. Sequencing was performed on blood, either unsorted or a sorted T cell fraction (not recorded which). The receptors stem from a male donor with ankylosing spondylitis or in good health (not recorded which).

Ten or more counts support this clonotype. The rearrangement links TRBV12-3 or TRBV12-4 to TRBJ2-3; 11 nucleotides line up with TRBD2. V gave up 7 bases and J gave up 6 bases; unmatched junction bases: 9. The CDR3 extends over 15 amino acids. CDR3 DNA: TGTGCCAGCACCCCTAGCGGGGGGTGGGCTGATACGCAGTATTTT. Translating gives CASTPSGGWADTQYF.

The chain is built from TRBV20-1 and TRBJ2-7; 11 positions match TRBD1. The germline CDR1 and CDR2 sequences are DFQATT and SNEGSKA (reference sequence). This CDR3 comprises 15 residues. Trimming cost V 6 bases and J 4 bases; bases outside gene matches: 11. CDR3 protein: CSALGQGAPKYEQYV. The CDR3, as DNA: TGCAGTGCCCTTGGACAGGGGGCCCCCAAATACGAGCAGTACGTC.

The rearrangement links TRBV7-8 to TRBJ2-4, with D perhaps TRBD1 (5 bases). Trimming took off 3 bases at V and 3 bases at J, with 18 bases between the two ends. Germline loops: CDR1 SGHVS, CDR2 FQNEAQ. The CDR3 has 17 amino acids. The CDR3 region has the DNA TGTGCCAGCAGCTTGCAGCCGGCAGGGAACGTCAAAAACATTCAGTACTTC. Protein: CASSLQPAGNVKNIQYF. The variable domain in full, with the rest retrieved from reference TRBV7-8 and TRBJ2-4, is GAGVSQSPRYKVAKRGQDVALRCDPISGHVSLFWYQQALGQGPEFLTYFQNEAQLDKSGLPSDRFFAERPEGSVSTLKIQRTQQEDSAVYLCASSLQPAGNVKNIQYFGAGTRLSVL.

This sequence joins TRBV27 and TRBJ2-3; D not resolved. Looked up from germline, CDR1 is MNHEY and CDR2 is SMNVEV (reference sequence). The CDR3 length is 13 residues. V was clipped by 3 bases and J by 3 bases, with 7 bases between them. CDR3 protein: CASSFTITDTQYF. DNA for the CDR3: TGTGCCAGCAGTTTCACAATAACAGATACGCAGTATTTT.

The chain employs TRBV27 and TRBJ1-1, with D uncertain. With 3 bases removed from V and 6 bases from J, the gap between germline ends came to 8 bases. Germline V gene sequence: CDR1 MNHEY, CDR2 SMNVEV (reference sequence). This CDR3 is 12 amino acids long. The CDR3 loop is CASSFFGAEAFF. CDR3 coding DNA: TGTGCCAGCAGTTTTTTCGGCGCTGAAGCTTTCTTT.

This clonotype was seen a handful of times. This sequence joins TRBV9 and TRBJ1-5; D is uncertain. The CDR3 is made up of 15 amino acids. Between the trimmed V and J ends, which lost 3 bases and 2 bases, there was a span of 12 bases. Germline V gene sequence: CDR1 SGDLS, CDR2 YYNGEE. This CDR3 is CASSASGYGNQPQHF. In DNA, the CDR3 is TGTGCCAGCAGCGCTTCCGGATACGGCAATCAGCCCCAGCATTTT.

This chain links TRBV5-6 with TRBJ2-7; possible D gene TRBD1, 6 bases. The V end was cut by 1 base, the J end by 5 bases, with 10 bases between. The CDR3 totals 13 residues. Germline lookup yields CDR1 SGHDT and CDR2 YYEEEE. The CDR3 coding sequence is TGTGCCAGCAGCTTGAACAGGGTAGACGAGCAGTACGTC. This gives the protein CASSLNRVDEQYV.

This clonotype was seen many times. The chain carries TRBV4-2 and TRBJ2-1; D is perhaps TRBD1 (6 bases). CDR1 and CDR2 (germline): LGHNA, YNFKEQ. V was cut by 0 bases and J by 15 bases, with 12 bases left in between. This CDR3 contains 12 residues. The CDR3 DNA reads as TGTGCCAGCAGCCAAGATGGGGGCCCTCGGTTCTTC. Amino acids: CASSQDGGPRFF.

The chain is built from TRBV5-1 and TRBJ2-3; TRBD2 aligns across 10 bases. This CDR3 spans 19 amino acids. CDR1 SGHRS and CDR2 YFSETQ come from the germline V gene. The J segment lost 3 bases and the V segment lost 4 bases, leaving 17 bases of the junction unmatched. The CDR3 protein is CASSGVLLSAGGGTDTQYF. The DNA for the CDR3 is TGCGCCAGCAGCGGAGTACTGCTATCAGCGGGAGGGGGGACAGATACGCAGTATTTT.

This chain joins TRBV28 and TRBJ1-6; weak D call: TRBD1 (5 bases). CDR3 length equals 15 residues. Trimming stripped 2 bases from V and 7 bases from J, with 12 bases between. Per the germline V gene, CDR1 is MDHEN and CDR2 is SYDVKM. CDR3 amino acids: CASSLIAGGNSPLHF. Written as DNA, the CDR3 is TGTGCCAGCAGTTTAATTGCGGGGGGGAATTCACCCCTCCACTTT.

CDR3 protein: CASRAGGPCEQYV. The DNA of the CDR3 is TGTGCCAGCAGAGCGGGAGGGCCCTGCGAGCAGTACGTC. The gene calls are TRBV7-2 and TRBJ2-7; TRBD2 aligns across 10 bases. V lost 6 bases, J lost 6 bases, and 5 bases stayed unmatched. Germline V gives CDR1 SGHTA, CDR2 FQGNSA. The CDR3 loop spans 13 amino acids.

This clonotype was seen a handful of times. The chain employs TRBV5-1 and TRBJ2-3; 11 nucleotides align to TRBD2. J lost 2 bases, V lost 2 bases, and 4 bases had no gene match. Germline CDR1 is SGHRS and CDR2 is YFSETQ. The CDR3 extends over 16 amino acids. CDR3 protein: CASSFSLAGATDTQYF. The CDR3 DNA is TGCGCCAGCAGCTTCTCACTAGCGGGAGCCACAGATACGCAGTATTTT. Supplemented by reference TRBV5-1 and TRBJ2-3, the full variable domain reads KAGVTQTPRYLIKTRGQQVTLSCSPISGHRSVSWYQQTPGQGLQFLFEYFSETQRNKGNFPGRFSGRQFSNSRSEMNVSTLELGDSALYLCASSFSLAGATDTQYFGPGTRLTVL.

This clonotype was detected a few times. This rearrangement joins TRBV3-1 to TRBJ2-2, with D hard to call. From germline, CDR1 is LGHDT and CDR2 YNNKEL (reference sequence). The CDR3 is 16 amino acids. V was clipped by 1 base and J by 1 base, with 10 bases between them. The CDR3 nucleotides are TGTGCCAGCAGCCAAGGCATAATCCGGAACACCGGGGAGCTGTTTTTT. This gives the protein CASSQGIIRNTGELFF.

This clonotype occurred a few times. The V and J genes are TRBV20-1 and TRBJ2-1; D is uncertain. The ends were cut back, 6 bases at V and 4 bases at J, with 16 bases in the middle. CDR3 size: 14 residues. CDR1 and CDR2 (germline): DFQATT, SNEGSKA (reference sequence). CDR3 protein: CSALTATRYNEQFF. DNA of the CDR3: TGCAGTGCACTTACAGCAACCCGGTACAATGAGCAGTTCTTC.

The chain links TRBV5-4 to TRBJ1-4; D remains unclear. In germline, CDR1 is SGHNT, CDR2 YYREEE (reference sequence). The V gene lost 0 bases and the J gene lost 0 bases, with 6 bases spanning the gap. The CDR3 sequence is 15 residues long. CDR3 DNA sequence: TGTGCCAGCAGCTTGGCGACTACAACTAATGAAAAACTGTTTTTT. Encoded protein: CASSLATTTNEKLFF.

This clonotype was found many times. V is TRBV20-1 and J is TRBJ2-1; tentative D call: TRBD2 (6 bases). Trimming took off 5 bases at V and 9 bases at J, with 17 bases between the two ends. Germline lookup yields CDR1 DFQATT and CDR2 SNEGSKA (reference sequence). The CDR3 runs 13 residues. The CDR3 nucleotides read TGCAGTGCTCGACTCCGGGGAGGTGGTGAGCAGTTCTTC. Residues: CSARLRGGGEQFF.

This clonotype was found a few times. The chain is built from TRBV20-1 and TRBJ1-2; maybe TRBD1 (5 bases). Germline lookup yields CDR1 DFQATT and CDR2 SNEGSKA (reference sequence). Between the trimmed V and J ends, which lost 4 bases and 3 bases, there was a span of 9 bases. This CDR3 region has 12 residues. The CDR3 protein is CSAIGADYGYTF. CDR3 nucleotides: TGCAGTGCTATAGGGGCAGACTATGGCTACACCTTC.

A remark on this clonotype: Because it lacks the conserved phenylalanine or tryptophan at the end, this CDR3 is likely a read error. The V call is TRBV28, the J call TRBJ1-2; D gene ambiguous. V was shortened by 7 bases and J by 1 base, with 7 bases between the two germline ends. CDR1 is MDHEN and CDR2 is SYDVKM in the germline V gene. The CDR3 has 12 amino acids. The CDR3 reads CASTSVNYGYTI. The CDR3 DNA reads as TGTGCCAGCACATCAGTTAACTATGGCTACACCATC.

This clonotype has only a few counts. This chain uses TRBV5-1 with TRBJ2-4; D is ambiguous. Germline V lookup: CDR1 SGHRS, CDR2 YFSETQ. V was cut by 3 bases and J by 7 bases, with 14 bases left in between. This CDR3 is built from 14 residues. The CDR3 nucleotides read TGCGCCAGCAGCTCGAGAACAGTTAGGAACATTCAGTACTTC. Translation: CASSSRTVRNIQYF.

This clonotype was counted only a few times. The chain recombines TRBV28 with TRBJ2-3; TRBD2 agrees at 7 bases. V dropped 8 bases and J dropped 4; count of bases not matched to a gene: 6. CDR3 length: 13 amino acids. Germline CDR1 is MDHEN and CDR2 is SYDVKM. The CDR3 coding sequence is TGTGCCAGCGTCCCCCGGGGGGCAGATACGCAGTATTTT. This encodes CASVPRGADTQYF.

This clonotype has more than one count but fewer than ten. J is TRBJ1-2 and V is TRBV3-1; a possible D gene is TRBD1 (5 bases). The CDR3 covers 12 residues. Germline CDR1 is LGHDT and CDR2 is YNNKEL (reference sequence). Trimming shortened V by 2 bases and J by 13 bases, and 14 bases separated the two germline ends. CDR3 sequence reads: CASSQYTGVCTF. CDR3 bases: TGTGCCAGCAGCCAATATACAGGAGTATGCACCTTC.

This chain uses TRBV3-1 with TRBJ2-5; D gene unclear. Germline CDR1 reads LGHDT; CDR2 reads YNNKEL (reference sequence). This CDR3 has 15 amino acids. V was cut by 1 base and J by 4 bases, with 13 bases left in between. CDR3 nucleotide sequence: TGTGCCAGCAGCCAAGGGGTGGGGAATGGAGAGACCCAGTACTTC. This translates into CASSQGVGNGETQYF.

This clonotype was seen ten or more times. This chain connects TRBV29-1 to TRBJ1-2; D remains unclear. Germline V gene lookup returns CDR1 SQVTM and CDR2 ANQGSEA. Trimming pared 2 bases from V and 2 bases from J, leaving 9 bases between. The CDR3 has 13 amino acids. CDR3 nucleotides: TGCAGCGTTGAAACGGGATTCAACTATGGCTACACCTTC. Amino acids: CSVETGFNYGYTF.

The rearrangement joins TRBV24-1 to TRBJ2-5; possibly TRBD1 for D (5 bases). Trimming removed 0 bases from V and 5 bases from J, with 9 bases in between. Germline assignment: CDR1 KGHDR and CDR2 SFDVKD. This CDR3 is 14 amino acids long. The CDR3 reads CATSDLQGQETQYF. The CDR3 DNA reads as TGTGCCACCAGTGATTTGCAGGGTCAGGAGACCCAGTACTTC.

This clonotype was counted between two and nine times. The V call is TRBV6-1, the J call TRBJ1-5; D is ambiguous. This CDR3 has 15 residues. Between the trimmed V and J ends, which lost 3 bases and 9 bases, there was a span of 18 bases. Germline V lookup: CDR1 MNHNS, CDR2 SASEGT. For the CDR3, the DNA is TGTGCCAGCAGTGATTTGACCACTAGCTTCCGGCCCCAGCATTTT. Translating it yields CASSDLTTSFRPQHF.

The sample holds many counts of this clonotype. The chain combines TRBV10-3 with TRBJ2-7; D is undetermined. Trimming took off 4 bases at V and 6 bases at J, with 7 bases between the two ends. Germline V gives CDR1 ENHRY, CDR2 SYGVKD. The CDR3 is made up of 11 amino acids. DNA of the CDR3: TGTGCCATCAGTGCGTCGGGCGAGCAGTACGTC. Translated, it gives CAISASGEQYV.

This clonotype was counted ten times or more. The chain is built from TRBV29-1 and TRBJ2-5; 8 bases are a match to TRBD1. Germline assignment: CDR1 SQVTM and CDR2 ANQGSEA. V was clipped by 6 bases and J by 5 bases; unmatched bases: 8. The CDR3 spans 13 residues. As DNA, the CDR3 is TGCAGCGTACGCAGGGGGCTGAAGGAGACCCAGTACTTC. Translating gives CSVRRGLKETQYF. Looking up the rest from reference TRBV29-1 and TRBJ2-5 gives the full variable domain: SAVISQKPSRDICQRGTSLTIQCQVDSQVTMMFWYRQQPGQSLTLIATANQGSEATYESGFVIDKFPISRPNLTFSTLTVSNMSPEDSSIYLCSVRRGLKETQYFGPGTRLLVL.

This chain links TRBV12-3 or TRBV12-4 with TRBJ1-5; maybe TRBD1 (5 bases). V lost 6 bases and J 0 bases, leaving 9 bases between the germline ends. The CDR3 is 14 residues long. The CDR3 loop reads CASSPDSSNQPQHF. The CDR3 DNA is TGTGCCAGCAGCCCAGACAGTAGCAATCAGCCCCAGCATTTT.

J is TRBJ2-5 and V is TRBV15; 14 bases agree with TRBD2. The junction had 5 bases not matched to a gene; V was cut back by 7 bases and J by 4 bases. Germline CDR1 is LNHNV and CDR2 is YYDKDF (reference sequence). The CDR3 is 15 residues long. Here the CDR3 reads CATNQGLAGAETQYF. CDR3 coding DNA: TGTGCCACCAACCAGGGACTAGCGGGGGCAGAGACCCAGTACTTC.